The 15 T cell receptor beta chains below come from one sample, sequenced in a study of cytotoxic CD8 clonotypes in ibrutinib-treated CLL. This table comes from immunoSEQ multiplex PCR, and its TCRdb copy is limited to in-frame clones, with some not included. The repertoire holds over 150,000 clones, with more than 65% as singletons. Sequences were derived from PBMCs, sampled after 12 months of ibrutinib treatment. The receptors were gathered from a human donor with chronic lymphocytic leukemia.

The chain links TRBV9 to TRBJ2-3; D perhaps matches TRBD1 (5 bases). Per the germline V gene, CDR1 is SGDLS and CDR2 is YYNGEE. This CDR3 is built from 14 residues. V was clipped by 0 bases and J by 5 bases, with 10 bases between them. CDR3 region: CASSVGLGEDTQYF. In DNA form, the CDR3 reads TGTGCCAGCAGCGTAGGGCTAGGGGAAGATACGCAGTATTTT.

The chain recombines TRBV18 with TRBJ1-4; D is undetermined. V shed 3 bases and J shed 4 bases, with 9 bases lying between them. Germline lookup yields CDR1 KGHSH and CDR2 LQKENI. CDR3 length equals 14 residues. CDR3 sequence reads: CASSPAVGNEKLFF. Written as DNA, the CDR3 is TGTGCCAGCTCACCGGCAGTGGGTAATGAAAAACTGTTTTTT.

The rearrangement uses TRBV11-2 and TRBJ1-5; TRBD1 agrees at 7 bases. The CDR3 totals 16 residues. Losses at the gene ends were 6 bases for V and 4 bases for J; bases not matched to a gene: 12. Germline V gene data show CDR1 as SGHAT and CDR2 as FQNNGV. DNA of the CDR3: TGTGCCAGCAGTTCCGCTCCGGGACAGACAAATCAGCCCCAGCATTTT. Protein: CASSSAPGQTNQPQHF.

The chain carries TRBV5-1 and TRBJ1-1, with D uncertain. The CDR3 covers 15 residues. Germline CDR1 SGHRS, CDR2 YFSETQ. Between the trimmed V and J ends, which lost 8 bases and 7 bases, there was a span of 24 bases. CDR3 sequence reads: CASSFRYEVGGEAFF. The CDR3 DNA reads TGCGCCAGTTCCTTCAGGTACGAAGTGGGTGGTGAAGCTTTCTTT.

The chain carries TRBV20-1 and TRBJ1-4; no firm D call. The germline V gene encodes CDR1 DFQATT and CDR2 SNEGSKA (reference sequence). Trimming cost V 5 bases and J 5 bases, with 3 bases left between them. This CDR3 has 10 residues. CDR3 DNA sequence: TGCAGTGCTTGGAATGAAAAACTGTTTTTT. This codes for CSAWNEKLFF.

The chain uses TRBV7-3 and TRBJ2-7; weak D call: TRBD1 (5 bases). CDR1 and CDR2 (germline): SGHTA, FQGTGA. Trimming removed 5 bases at V and 9 bases at J, with 14 bases between. This CDR3 contains 12 residues. CDR3 protein: CASSAIRGGQYF. In DNA, the CDR3 is TGTGCCAGCAGCGCCATTAGGGGCGGGCAGTACTTC.

The V call is TRBV9, the J call TRBJ2-1; tentative D call: TRBD2 (6 bases). Per the germline V gene, CDR1 is SGDLS and CDR2 is YYNGEE. This CDR3 contains 13 residues. V lost 3 bases and J 5 bases, leaving 9 bases between the germline ends. The CDR3 reads CASSDSGDNEQFF. CDR3 in DNA: TGTGCCAGCAGCGACTCGGGGGACAATGAGCAGTTCTTC.

The genes are TRBV7-3 and TRBJ2-1, with a tentative D call TRBD2 (6 bases). The CDR3 consists of 15 residues. V lost 5 bases, J lost 6 bases, and 17 bases lay in between. The germline gives CDR1 SGHTA, CDR2 FQGTGA. CDR3 DNA sequence: TGTGCCAGCAGCCCCGGGGACTTACTATTCAATGAGCAGTTCTTC. Protein product: CASSPGDLLFNEQFF.

V and J are TRBV4-1 and TRBJ2-1; 7 positions match TRBD2. Trimming removed 2 bases from V and 7 bases from J; junction bases left unmatched: 17. Germline assignment: CDR1 MGHRA and CDR2 YSYEKL. This CDR3 contains 18 residues. In nucleotides, the CDR3 is TGCGCCAGCAGCCAATTTCTGGGACTACCAACTACAGCTAATGAGCAGTTCTTC. The encoded protein is CASSQFLGLPTTANEQFF.

This rearrangement joins TRBV7-2 to TRBJ1-2, with D uncertain. There are 14 residues in the CDR3. Germline CDR1 and CDR2: SGHTA and FQGNSA. The V end lost 1 base, the J end lost 2 bases, and 8 bases lay between the germline ends. DNA for the CDR3: TGTGCCAGCAGCTTAGTGGCAGCCAACTATGGCTACACCTTC. It codes for CASSLVAANYGYTF.

The chain joins TRBV28 to TRBJ2-7; no firm D call. Germline V gene data show CDR1 as MDHEN and CDR2 as SYDVKM. The CDR3 sequence is 12 residues long. Deletions cut 7 bases from V and 3 bases from J, with 10 bases between. CDR3 in amino acids: CASTLDFYEQYF. The CDR3 nucleotides are TGTGCCAGCACCCTAGATTTCTACGAGCAGTACTTC.

V and J are TRBV29-1 and TRBJ2-7, with 8 bases matching TRBD1. V lost 6 bases and J lost 0; bases outside the gene matches: 4. From germline, CDR1 is SQVTM and CDR2 ANQGSEA. The CDR3 extends over 13 amino acids. CDR3 residues: CSVPGTGSYEQYF. CDR3 sequence (DNA): TGCAGCGTGCCCGGGACAGGCTCCTACGAGCAGTACTTC.

A note on this clone: Since the CDR3 does not end with the conserved phenylalanine or tryptophan, this likely comes from a read error. The gene calls are TRBV9 and TRBJ1-2; tentative D call: TRBD1 (6 bases). The CDR3 has 16 residues. Germline-derived CDR1 and CDR2 are SGDLS and YYNGEE. The ends were cut back, 2 bases at V and 4 bases at J, with 18 bases in the middle. This chain's CDR3 is CASSVDLGGSSYGYTS. Written as DNA, the CDR3 is TGTGCCAGCAGCGTCGATCTGGGGGGCTCTAGCTATGGCTACACCTCC.

The J gene is TRBJ1-2, the V gene TRBV10-3, with a possible D match to TRBD1 (5 bases). The CDR3 covers 13 residues. Germline-derived CDR1 and CDR2 are ENHRY and SYGVKD. The V end was cut by 6 bases, the J end by 7 bases, with 15 bases between. The CDR3 sequence is CAISRDLSSGYTF. In nucleotides, the CDR3 is TGTGCCATCAGCCGGGACTTAAGCTCTGGCTACACCTTC.

This clone was seen only a few times. The chain carries TRBV19 and TRBJ1-2, with D possibly TRBD1 on 5 matching bases. CDR1 and CDR2 from the germline V gene are LNHDA and SQIVND (reference sequence). The V and J ends lost 2 bases and 3 bases respectively, with 10 bases between them. This CDR3 has 14 residues. The CDR3 spells CASSIQGMDYGYTF. The CDR3 coding sequence is TGTGCCAGTAGTATACAGGGAATGGACTATGGCTACACCTTC.